These 9 T cell receptor beta chains were sequenced from one sample in a study of OX40 agonist ivuxolimab in advanced cancers. Profiled with immunoSEQ multiplex PCR; TCRdb holds only in-frame clones, not every one. In the table there are about 90,000 clones, about 89% of which are singletons. The specimen was CD4+ or CD8+ T cells sorted from blood, collected in a trial of the OX40 agonist ivuxolimab. The origin of the receptors is an adult with an advanced solid tumor such as melanoma, head and neck, liver or kidney cancer.

V gene TRBV10-3 combines with J gene TRBJ2-7; 10 positions match TRBD2. This CDR3 is 17 amino acids long. Germline-derived CDR1 and CDR2 are ENHRY and SYGVKD. After removal of 10 bases from V and 0 bases from J, the junction contained 15 bases not matched to a gene. The CDR3 bases are TGTGCCACCTGGGGGGGAGTAGCGGGAGGCGCCTCCTACGAGCAGTACTTC. Translating gives CATWGGVAGGASYEQYF.

This chain joins TRBV7-9 and TRBJ2-2; the match to TRBD1 covers 9 bases. The CDR3 loop spans 18 amino acids. Per germline, CDR1 SEHNR and CDR2 FQNEAQ (reference sequence). After removal of 5 bases from V and 2 bases from J, the junction contained 12 bases not matched to a gene. Here the CDR3 DNA reads TGTGCCAGCAGCCCCCATGATCCGGGACAGGGTAACACCGGGGAGCTGTTTTTT. Translating gives CASSPHDPGQGNTGELFF. Full variable domain (rest looked up from reference TRBV7-9 and TRBJ2-2): DTGVSQNPRHKITKRGQNVTFRCDPISEHNRLYWYRQTLGQGPEFLTYFQNEAQLEKSRLLSDRFSAERPKGSFSTLEIQRTEQGDSAMYLCASSPHDPGQGNTGELFFGEGSRLTVL.

The chain couples TRBV18 to TRBJ2-7; no clear D gene. The ends were cut back, 3 bases at V and 0 bases at J, with 3 bases in the middle. The germline V gene encodes CDR1 KGHSH and CDR2 LQKENI. The CDR3 length is 12 residues. CDR3 DNA: TGTGCCAGCTCACCTGACTCCTACGAGCAGTACTTC. Translation gives CASSPDSYEQYF. The full variable domain, in which reference TRBV18 and TRBJ2-7 provide the parts outside the CDR3, is NAGVMQNPRHLVRRRGQEARLRCSPMKGHSHVYWYRQLPEEGLKFMVYLQKENIIDESGMPKERFSAEFPKEGPSILRIQQVVRGDSAAYFCASSPDSYEQYFGPGTRLTVT.

The table lists this clone with a few counts. The rearrangement uses TRBV5-6 and TRBJ2-2, with a weak D call TRBD1 (5 bases). Trimming left V 0 bases short and J 4 bases short, with 10 bases between. Germline V gene data show CDR1 as SGHDT and CDR2 as YYEEEE. The CDR3 consists of 15 residues. The CDR3 protein is CASSLGQRGTGELFF. As DNA, the CDR3 is TGTGCCAGCAGCTTGGGACAAAGGGGCACCGGGGAGCTGTTTTTT.

The chain links TRBV4-2 to TRBJ1-1, with D perhaps matching TRBD1 (6 bases). There are 15 residues in the CDR3. V was trimmed by 0 bases and J by 0 bases, leaving 8 bases between them. Germline assignment: CDR1 LGHNA and CDR2 YNFKEQ. The CDR3 DNA is TGTGCCAGCAGCCAAGAAACAGGGATGAACACTGAAGCTTTCTTT. Translated, it gives CASSQETGMNTEAFF.

The V gene is TRBV4-1, the J gene TRBJ2-7, with D uncertain. Germline V CDR1 and CDR2: MGHRA, YSYEKL. V was clipped by 5 bases and J by 6 bases, with 8 bases between them. The CDR3 is made up of 11 amino acids. The DNA for the CDR3 is TGCGCCAGCAGCGCCAGTAGCGAGCAGTACTTC. It specifies CASSASSEQYF.

The genes are TRBV4-1 and TRBJ2-1; 15 nucleotides match TRBD2. CDR1 is MGHRA and CDR2 is YSYEKL in the germline V gene. The ends lost 4 bases at V and 4 bases at J; junction bases unmatched: 5. CDR3 size: 17 residues. Here the CDR3 DNA reads TGCGCCAGCAGCCCCGGACTAGCGGGAGGGAGGTACAATGAGCAGTTCTTC. Its translation is CASSPGLAGGRYNEQFF.

This clone was seen only a few times. The chain links TRBV27 to TRBJ2-5; 11 positions match TRBD2. Germline V gene sequence: CDR1 MNHEY, CDR2 SMNVEV (reference sequence). V shed 2 bases, J shed 4 bases, and the junction held 6 bases outside the gene matches. This CDR3 has 16 residues. The CDR3 loop reads CASSLVSSGRRETQYF. The CDR3 DNA follows: TGTGCCAGCAGTTTAGTCTCTAGCGGGAGGAGAGAGACCCAGTACTTC.

The chain couples TRBV29-1 to TRBJ2-7; the D gene is possibly TRBD1 (6 bases). The germline V and J ends were trimmed by 2 bases and 2 bases, with 10 bases remaining between them. CDR1 is SQVTM and CDR2 is ANQGSEA in the germline V gene. The CDR3 sequence is 13 residues long. CDR3 in amino acids: CSVERTETYEQYF. CDR3 DNA: TGCAGCGTTGAACGGACAGAGACCTACGAGCAGTACTTC.